A selection of T cell receptor beta chains follows, all from one sample in a study of read filtering for tumor transcriptome and immune sequencing. TCRdb fed the reads into MiXCR, producing one record per CDR3 protein. Here the sample spans roughly 18,000 distinct CDR3 sequences, approximately 20% being singletons. Sequencing input: a population of CD138-negative cells sorted from bone marrow. The receptors here all came from a donor aged 40 or older with multiple myeloma. Both conserved end residues are part of each CDR3. A D gene is named only where the DNA matches it firmly. Rows give clone size only sometimes, using once, few, many, or a class for an expanded clone.

d_call	v_call	clone_size	j_call	cdr3_nt	cdr3_aa
TRBD1	TRBV29-1	many	TRBJ2-7	TGCAGCGTTTCCAATCCGGGACAGGGTTTTTACGAGCAGTACTTC	CSVSNPGQGFYEQYF
-	TRBV28	many	TRBJ1-1	TGTGCCAGCAGGGGGACGGGGGCGAACACTGAAGCTTTCTTT	CASRGTGANTEAFF
TRBD1	TRBV28	many	TRBJ1-4	TGTGCCAGCACCACCGGGACAGTGAATGAAAAACTGTTTTTT	CASTTGTVNEKLFF
-	TRBV6-2/TRBV6-3	many	TRBJ2-1	TGTGCCACCAAAGAGGGTTACAATGAGCAGTTCTTC	CATKEGYNEQFF
-	TRBV6-5	many	TRBJ1-3	TGTGCCAGCAGTTATGGCGGACCTTTCTCTGGAAACACCATATATTTT	CASSYGGPFSGNTIYF
-	TRBV29-1	medium-sized	TRBJ2-7	TGCAGCGTTGAAGCCAGGGGGGGATCCTACGAGCAGTACTTC	CSVEARGGSYEQYF
TRBD1	TRBV7-2	-	TRBJ2-5	TGTGCCAGCAGCTCCGGGACAGGGGGAGAGACACAGTACTTC	CASSSGTGGETQYF
-	TRBV28	-	TRBJ2-3	TGTGCCAGCAGTTCTTTACAGGGAGGGACAGGCACGCAGTATTTT	CASSSLQGGTGTQYF
-	TRBV5-6	medium-sized	TRBJ2-7	TGTGCCAGCACCCGAGGGGGGCCCTACGAGCAGTACTTC	CASTRGGPYEQYF
-	TRBV10-2	-	TRBJ2-7	TGCGCCAGCCGGGGTACAGCGCTCGGGGAGCAGTACTTC	CASRGTALGEQYF
-	TRBV7-8	-	TRBJ2-7	TGTGCCAGCAGCCGTGGAGGAAACTACGAGCAGTACTTC	CASSRGGNYEQYF
-	TRBV7-9	-	TRBJ2-3	TGTGCCAGCAGCTTAGATCGCAGGGAAGATACGCAGTATTTT	CASSLDRREDTQYF
TRBD2	TRBV11-2	many	TRBJ2-1	TGTGCCAGCAGCTTAGAGCCAGGGACTAGCGGGCAGTTCTTC	CASSLEPGTSGQFF
-	TRBV29-1	many	TRBJ2-7	TGCAGCGTTGAATTTGGGACACATACCTCCTACGAGCAGTACTTC	CSVEFGTHTSYEQYF
-	TRBV20-1	few	TRBJ1-5	TGCAGTGCTAGTTTCGGGGGCAATCAGCCCCAGCATTTT	CSASFGGNQPQHF
TRBD1	TRBV2	once	TRBJ1-1	TGTGCCGGCCTCGGGACAGGAGCTTTCTTT	CAGLGTGAFF
-	TRBV5-1	-	TRBJ2-7	TGCGCCAGCAGCTTAACGACCGGGAGCGGGTACGAGCAGTACTTC	CASSLTTGSGYEQYF
-	TRBV12-3/TRBV12-4	medium-sized	TRBJ2-1	TGTGCCAGCAGCGCAAAGGGGAGACTAGTTCGCAATGAGCAGTTCTTC	CASSAKGRLVRNEQFF